The clone carrying this T cell receptor beta chain showed up just a few times. Its antigen is unknown. Findings and limits, study-wide: Greatest tumor Treg TCR overlap was with tumor naive CD4+ cells. The TCR gene usage of tumor memory CD4+ T cells clustered together with blood and lymph node memory CD4+ cells and with lymph node naive CD4+ cells.

Tregs were sorted as CD4+CD25+CD127-/low cells. Full-length variable regions came from constant-region reverse primers plus semi-nested Nested Universal Primer A PCR. A single record per CDR3 protein comes from TCRdb applying MiXCR to the 5' RACE reads. Of approximately 58,000 distinct CDR3 sequences in the sample, 26% were seen once. Material for sequencing was tumor-infiltrating Tregs sorted from the breast tumor. This TCR was sampled from a female donor with breast cancer.

The CDR3 loop reads CATSRGELTGSGYTF. CDR3 nucleotide sequence: TGTGCCACCAGCAGAGGAGAACTGACAGGGTCCGGCTACACCTTC. The chain joins TRBV15 to TRBJ1-2; 7 nucleotides match TRBD1. CDR3 length equals 15 residues. CDR1 and CDR2 from the germline V gene are LNHNV and YYDKDF (reference sequence). Losses at the gene ends were 1 base for V and 8 bases for J; bases not matched to a gene: 10.